This TCR beta chain was captured in a study of T cell responses to AZD1222 COVID-19 vaccine. Study outcomes and limitations: There were mostly white British donors and more females than males, and clonal diversity was possibly underestimated. Repertoires were collected only later (after the peak T cell response had occurred). Among AZD1222 vaccinees, only 5 to 7 were seropositive at baseline.

The CDR3 sequence is 15 residues long. Germline V gene data show CDR1 as MGHRA and CDR2 as YSYEKL. Trimming pared 2 bases from V and 1 base from J, leaving 12 bases between. A word on this clone: As yet, its antigen is unknown.

The table came from immunoSEQ multiplex PCR; TCRdb's copy has only in-frame clones and leaves some out. The data show about 180,000 clones, 75% to 90% seen once. V and J are TRBV4-1 and TRBJ2-7, with D perhaps given as TRBD1 or TRBD2 (5 bases each). The sample was peripheral blood, taken on day 0 of AZD1222 vaccination. The receptor's source is an adult in good health. The CDR3, as DNA: TGCGCCAGCAGCCAATCGGGACCGTCGTCCTACGAGCAGTACTTC. Translation: CASSQSGPSSYEQYF.